This TCR beta chain was recovered during a study of CD8 T cells in Susac syndrome. Random hexamers were used to reverse transcribe the RNA input (about 0.5 to 1 ug). Multiplex PCR with immunoSEQ amplified the TCR beta CDR3 across 54 Vbeta and 13 Jbeta. TCRdb recomputed calls from the immunoSEQ multiplex PCR reads with MiXCR, one row per CDR3 protein. The sample yields some 200,000 distinct CDR3 sequences, approximately 95% seen once. This clonotype was detected only a few times. The authors sequenced TCR beta from blood CD8+ and CD4+ T cells. Controls matched for sex and age were healthy donors. TEMRA cells were FACS-enriched and CD8+ and CD4+ T cells negatively isolated. Per germline, CDR1 SGHTA and CDR2 FQGTGA. There are 14 residues in the CDR3. V was cut by 2 bases and J by 0 bases, with 6 bases left in between.

The chain links TRBV7-3 to TRBJ2-3; no definite D call. The sequence came from a human donor in good health. The sequenced material came from CD4+ T cells from PBMCs. CDR3 nucleotides: TGTGCCAGCAGCTTAGGCGCTAGCACAGATACGCAGTATTTT. Translating gives CASSLGASTDTQYF. Supplemented by reference TRBV7-3 and TRBJ2-3, the full variable domain reads GAGVSQTPSNKVTEKGKYVELRCDPISGHTALYWYRQSLGQGPEFLIYFQGTGAADDSGLPNDRFFAVRPEGSVSTLKIQRTERGDSAVYLCASSLGASTDTQYFGPGTRLTVL.